A single sample is the source of the 30 T cell receptor beta chains below, sequenced in a study of cytomegalovirus exposure and HLA in healthy donors. The PCR ran on 60 Vbeta and 13 Jbeta primers. The assay was immunoSEQ multiplex PCR, and TCRdb's table has in-frame clones only and misses some. The repertoire holds roughly 180,000 clones, more than 65% seen once, with under 3% in the top ten. The material sequenced was PBMCs. All receptors derive from a woman under 40 in good health and CMV-seropositive.

This rearrangement joins TRBV28 to TRBJ1-2; no definite D call. Trimming removed 1 base from V and 4 bases from J, with 16 bases in between. The CDR3 has 16 residues. The V gene's germline CDR1 is MDHEN and CDR2 SYDVKM. In DNA form, the CDR3 reads TGTGCCAGCAGTTTATACCCCTTGACTGGTCCCTATGGCTACACCTTC. Translation gives CASSLYPLTGPYGYTF.

The genes are TRBV4-1 and TRBJ2-5; D not certain. CDR1 and CDR2 (germline): MGHRA, YSYEKL. The CDR3 loop spans 14 amino acids. V lost 4 bases and J lost 5, with 14 bases in between. The CDR3 bases are TGCGCCAGCAGCCTCAGCATTTCGGAGGAGACCCAGTACTTC. Its translation is CASSLSISEETQYF.

The rearrangement uses TRBV29-1 and TRBJ1-5; 7 nucleotides align to TRBD1. The J segment lost 2 bases and the V segment lost 3 bases, leaving 10 bases of the junction unmatched. Per the germline V gene, CDR1 is SQVTM and CDR2 is ANQGSEA. The CDR3 is 16 residues long. CDR3 DNA sequence: TGCAGCGTTGAGGGTCCAAACGGGACAGGCAATCAGCCCCAGCATTTT. It codes for CSVEGPNGTGNQPQHF.

This chain links TRBV11-2 with TRBJ2-1; 8 bases align to TRBD1. The V and J ends lost 0 bases and 4 bases, in that order; junction bases with no gene match: 11. The CDR3 is made up of 18 amino acids. Germline loops: CDR1 SGHAT, CDR2 FQNNGV. As DNA, the CDR3 is TGTGCCAGCAGCTTAGAACAGGGGGGTAGCCGGAGATACAATGAGCAGTTCTTC. It codes for CASSLEQGGSRRYNEQFF.

This clone was recorded a few times. V gene TRBV6-5 combines with J gene TRBJ2-7; 7 bases are a match to TRBD1. The V segment lost 6 bases and the J segment 0 bases; nucleotides outside the gene matches: 2. Germline lookup yields CDR1 MNHEY and CDR2 SVGAGI. The CDR3 totals 13 residues. The CDR3 loop reads CASRQGNSYEQYF. The CDR3 region has the DNA TGTGCCAGCAGACAGGGGAACTCCTACGAGCAGTACTTC.

This clone has a single count. The V gene is TRBV18, the J gene TRBJ2-7, with a tentative D call TRBD2 (6 bases). Trimming removed 1 base from V and 0 bases from J, with 10 bases in between. The germline CDR1 and CDR2 sequences are KGHSH and LQKENI. The CDR3 length is 15 residues. CDR3 DNA: TGTGCCAGCTCACCACAGGAGGGAAGCTCCTACGAGCAGTACTTC. This translates into CASSPQEGSSYEQYF.

In its sample, this clone was seen once. The rearrangement joins TRBV29-1 to TRBJ2-7; perhaps TRBD2 as D (5 bases). The V end was cut by 1 base, the J end by 5 bases, with 12 bases between. CDR1 and CDR2 (germline): SQVTM, ANQGSEA. This CDR3 is 13 amino acids long. The CDR3 sequence is CSVEGRFGDEQYF. The CDR3 bases are TGCAGCGTTGAAGGCCGGTTCGGGGACGAGCAGTACTTC.

The chain has TRBV4-2 and TRBJ2-7, with TRBD1 matching over 10 bases. From germline, CDR1 is LGHNA and CDR2 YNFKEQ. V was pared by 0 bases and J by 2 bases, with 4 bases of the junction left unmatched. CDR3 size: 16 residues. The CDR3 DNA is TGTGCCAGCAGCCAAGAAGGACAGGGGGGAACCTACGAGCAGTACTTC. Its translation is CASSQEGQGGTYEQYF.

This clone was seen a few times. This sequence joins TRBV4-3 and TRBJ1-2; possibly TRBD1 for D (6 bases). V lost 0 bases, J lost 0 bases, and 17 bases lay in between. CDR1 and CDR2 from the germline V gene are LGHNA and YSLEER. The CDR3 consists of 18 residues. CDR3 sequence reads: CASSQEGGGRLPNYGYTF. The CDR3 DNA sequence: TGCGCCAGCAGCCAAGAAGGTGGGGGCAGGCTTCCTAACTATGGCTACACCTTC.

The chain employs TRBV9 and TRBJ1-5, with TRBD1 matching 10 bases. There are 15 residues in the CDR3. Germline CDR1 and CDR2: SGDLS and YYNGEE. V lost 3 bases to trimming and J lost 4 bases; unmatched junction nucleotides: 4. Here the CDR3 reads CASSAGTGENQPQHF. The CDR3, as DNA: TGTGCCAGCAGCGCTGGGACAGGGGAGAATCAGCCCCAGCATTTT.

For this clone: A read error may account for a junction end that differs from germline. This rearrangement joins TRBV7-9 to TRBJ2-7; 8 bases are a match to TRBD2. Germline V gene sequence: CDR1 SEHNR, CDR2 FQNEAQ (reference sequence). The CDR3 is 15 amino acids. The CDR3 is CASSLAGGGRDEQYF. The DNA for the CDR3 is TGTGCCAGCAGCCTAGCCGGGGGGGGAAGGGACGAGCAGTACTTC.

As to this clone: An end of the junction differs from the germline gene, which may be a read error. This sequence joins TRBV10-2 and TRBJ2-1, with a weak D call TRBD1 (6 bases). Germline V gene sequence: CDR1 WSHSY, CDR2 SAAADI. This CDR3 has 11 residues. CDR3 sequence (DNA): TGCGCCAGCGGGGGCTACAATGAGCAGCTCTTC. Translated, it gives CASGGYNEQLF.

The chain employs TRBV2 and TRBJ1-5, with D perhaps matching TRBD1 (5 bases). The CDR3 is made up of 14 amino acids. The germline gives CDR1 SNHLY, CDR2 FYNNEI. V was pared by 3 bases and J by 3 bases, with 9 bases between. CDR3 DNA: TGTGCCAGCAGTGACAGGGAGGCCAATCAGCCCCAGCATTTT. This encodes CASSDREANQPQHF.

The chain carries TRBV10-3 and TRBJ2-7; 8 nucleotides match TRBD2. The CDR3 sequence is 16 residues long. Germline values: CDR1 ENHRY, CDR2 SYGVKD. The J segment lost 3 bases and the V segment lost 0 bases, leaving 7 bases of the junction unmatched. DNA of the CDR3: TGTGCCATCAGTGAGTCAGGGCGGGGGGCTCGCTACGAGCAGTACTTC. This sequence encodes CAISESGRGARYEQYF.

The CDR3 protein is CAIQDRMNTGELFF. DNA of the CDR3: TGTGCCATACAAGACAGGATGAACACCGGGGAGCTGTTTTTT. This sequence joins TRBV11-2 and TRBJ2-2; perhaps TRBD1 as D (6 bases). Trimming took 10 bases from V and 1 from J, leaving 13 bases between them. Germline CDR1 SGHAT, CDR2 FQNNGV. This CDR3 is built from 14 residues.

V and J are TRBV7-3 and TRBJ2-5, with D perhaps TRBD2 (5 bases). The CDR3 has 13 amino acids. The V and J ends lost 5 bases and 5 bases respectively, with 12 bases between them. Germline V lookup: CDR1 SGHTA, CDR2 FQGTGA. The CDR3 protein is CASSIQPGETQYF. In nucleotides, the CDR3 is TGTGCCAGCAGCATACAGCCGGGGGAGACCCAGTACTTC.

In this sample, this clone turned up once. The V and J genes are TRBV2 and TRBJ1-5; tentative D call: TRBD1 (5 bases). The CDR3 totals 15 residues. Deletions cut 7 bases from V and 0 bases from J, with 13 bases between. Germline assignment: CDR1 SNHLY and CDR2 FYNNEI. Written as DNA, the CDR3 is TGTGCCAGCACTAACTCCGGGGGTAGCAATCAGCCCCAGCATTTT. Translation: CASTNSGGSNQPQHF.

V and J are TRBV2 and TRBJ1-4; D remains ambiguous. The germline V gene has CDR1 SNHLY and CDR2 FYNNEI. This CDR3 has 14 amino acids. V was trimmed by 6 bases and J by 3 bases, leaving 11 bases between them. CDR3 DNA sequence: TGTGCCAGCAGGCGGACTGAATCTAATGAAAAACTGTTTTTT. Translating it yields CASRRTESNEKLFF. The variable domain in full, with the rest retrieved from reference TRBV2 and TRBJ1-4, is EPEVTQTPSHQVTQMGQEVILRCVPISNHLYFYWYRQILGQKVEFLVSFYNNEISEKSEIFDDQFSVERPDGSNFTLKIRSTKLEDSAMYFCASRRTESNEKLFFGSGTQLSVL.

The J gene is TRBJ1-1, the V gene TRBV29-1, with D possibly being TRBD1 (6 bases). Germline CDR1 SQVTM, CDR2 ANQGSEA. CDR3 length: 13 residues. Trimming cost V 7 bases and J 2 bases, with 14 bases left between them. CDR3 region: CSAAGQFNTEAFF. The DNA of the CDR3 is TGCAGCGCTGCTGGACAGTTTAACACTGAAGCTTTCTTT. Using reference TRBV29-1 and TRBJ1-1 for the parts outside the CDR3, the full variable domain is SAVISQKPSRDICQRGTSLTIQCQVDSQVTMMFWYRQQPGQSLTLIATANQGSEATYESGFVIDKFPISRPNLTFSTLTVSNMSPEDSSIYLCSAAGQFNTEAFFGQGTRLTVV.

The J gene is TRBJ2-5, the V gene TRBV11-3; TRBD2 is a possible D gene (6 bases). Per germline, CDR1 SGHNT and CDR2 YENEEA. V gave up 1 base and J gave up 4 bases, with 16 bases separating them. The length of the CDR3 is 16 residues. The CDR3 spells CASSLVARRGRETQYF. CDR3 DNA: TGTGCCAGCAGCTTAGTAGCCCGGAGGGGCCGAGAGACCCAGTACTTC.

The CDR3 coding sequence is TGTGCCAGCAGCTCACGCGGGGGGTCCAAAAACATTCAGTACTTC. Encoded protein: CASSSRGGSKNIQYF. V is TRBV7-9 and J is TRBJ2-4; 8 positions match TRBD2. Germline trimming cut 4 bases from V and 2 bases from J; bases unmatched to any gene: 4. CDR1 is SEHNR, CDR2 FQNEAQ, per germline (reference sequence). The CDR3 totals 15 residues.

The chain joins TRBV11-2 to TRBJ1-2; a weak D match, TRBD1 (5 bases). This CDR3 is built from 13 residues. Germline values: CDR1 SGHAT, CDR2 FQNNGV. V lost 5 bases to trimming and J lost 4 bases, with 11 bases between them. CDR3 region: CASSPDGGYGYTF. The CDR3, as DNA: TGTGCCAGCAGCCCCGACGGGGGCTATGGCTACACCTTC.

This chain connects TRBV7-9 to TRBJ2-5; 12 bases are shared with TRBD1. CDR3 length equals 14 residues. Germline V CDR1 and CDR2: SEHNR, FQNEAQ (reference sequence). CDR3 in amino acids: CATGQGAYQETQYF. For the CDR3, the DNA is TGTGCTACGGGACAGGGGGCTTACCAAGAGACCCAGTACTTC.

The chain has TRBV9 and TRBJ2-1; 10 nucleotides match TRBD2. Germline-derived CDR1 and CDR2 are SGDLS and YYNGEE. CDR3 size: 18 residues. The V gene end was trimmed by 3 bases and the J gene end by 0 bases; junction bases not matched to a gene: 9. The DNA for the CDR3 is TGTGCCAGCAGCGATCGTTCTAGCGGGGGCAGCTCCTACAATGAGCAGTTCTTC. Translated: CASSDRSSGGSSYNEQFF.

V gene TRBV5-6 combines with J gene TRBJ2-1; possible D gene TRBD2, 6 bases. There are 14 residues in the CDR3. Trimming left V 7 bases short and J 3 bases short, with 14 bases between. Germline loops: CDR1 SGHDT, CDR2 YYEEEE. The CDR3 protein is CASVRTGGYNEQFF. The CDR3 region has the DNA TGTGCCAGCGTGCGAACCGGGGGCTACAATGAGCAGTTCTTC.

V usage is TRBV6-5 and J usage is TRBJ1-1, with D unclear. The germline gives CDR1 MNHEY, CDR2 SVGAGI. V lost 7 bases to trimming and J lost 3 bases, with 18 bases between them. This CDR3 is 15 amino acids long. The CDR3 region is CASTTGGRGHTEAFF. In nucleotides, the CDR3 is TGTGCCAGCACCACCGGAGGTCGAGGCCACACTGAAGCTTTCTTT.

This clone appeared a few times. The V call is TRBV5-1, the J call TRBJ1-2, with D unresolved. V was cut by 5 bases and J by 4 bases, with 9 bases left in between. This CDR3 contains 12 residues. Germline CDR1 SGHRS, CDR2 YFSETQ. The CDR3 reads CASRETSYGYTF. The CDR3 nucleotides are TGCGCCAGCAGGGAGACCAGCTATGGCTACACCTTC.

This rearrangement joins TRBV5-6 to TRBJ1-5; the D gene is possibly TRBD1 (5 bases). Looked up from germline, CDR1 is SGHDT and CDR2 is YYEEEE. The V end was cut by 2 bases, the J end by 8 bases, with 17 bases between. There are 15 residues in the CDR3. CDR3 in DNA: TGTGCCAGCAGCTTTTGGAAGGCAGGGATTGAGCCCCAGCATTTT. Translating gives CASSFWKAGIEPQHF.

This chain uses TRBV5-1 with TRBJ1-2, with 7 bases lining up with TRBD1. Germline V gene sequence: CDR1 SGHRS, CDR2 YFSETQ. J was trimmed by 3 bases and V by 3 bases; bases with no gene match: 5. The CDR3 is 14 amino acids. The CDR3 sequence: CASSSRDSYYGYTF. The CDR3 bases are TGCGCCAGCAGCTCGCGGGACAGCTACTATGGCTACACCTTC.

This clone came up once. The chain uses TRBV29-1 and TRBJ2-2; 7 bases line up with TRBD1. In germline, CDR1 is SQVTM, CDR2 ANQGSEA. This CDR3 is built from 14 residues. J was trimmed by 0 bases and V by 5 bases; bases with no gene match: 3. The CDR3 loop reads CSVLDRPNTGELFF. The CDR3 region has the DNA TGCAGCGTTTTGGACAGGCCGAACACCGGGGAGCTGTTTTTT.